The clone carrying this T cell receptor (beta chain) was detected a few times. Its antigen is currently unknown. 60 Vbeta and 13 Jbeta primers were used in PCR. The repertoire was sequenced with immunoSEQ multiplex PCR; TCRdb's copy has only in-frame clones and lacks some. The table lists some 150,000 clones, around three quarters of them singletons. The sample comes from a study of cytomegalovirus exposure and HLA in healthy donors. Across the whole study: HLA-typed donors were the source of approximately 80 million unique TCRs held in an early data release.

Overall study results and limits: For most TCR beta V segments, an earlier analysis put the productive rate at about 87% or about 30% of the time. Common viral pathogens (according to a later analysis) appeared linked to several of the most significant clusters. Sequence variants that were highly shared formed a cluster that was likely a sequencing artifact.

Unmatched junction bases numbered 7, after V lost 3 bases and J lost 4 bases. Germline V gene data show CDR1 as LNHDA and CDR2 as SQIVND (reference sequence). This CDR3 region has 15 residues. The sequence was collected from a man aged 30 to 39 in good health and CMV-seropositive. The rearrangement joins TRBV19 to TRBJ2-7, with TRBD1 matching over 9 bases. Sequenced input: PBMCs. The CDR3 DNA follows: TGTGCCAGTAGTATTAGGACAGGGGCGCCTTACGAGCAGTACTTC. Amino acids: CASSIRTGAPYEQYF.